The clone carrying this T cell receptor beta chain was picked up a small number of times. Its antigen is unidentified. This sample was taken from a study of T-cell reconstitution after alpha-beta-depleted transplantation in children. Library preparation (for TCRbeta) was performed with unique molecular identifiers. TCRdb independently ran MiXCR on the PCR reads; one entry per CDR3 protein. The sample lists around 500,000 distinct CDR3 sequences, 23% occurring once. Study-wide results and limits: A year had passed since transplant, and T-cell counts and diversity by then came mostly from newly produced T cells.

This CDR3 comprises 15 residues. Germline CDR1 ENHRY, CDR2 SYGVKD. J lost 8 bases, V lost 7 bases, and 16 bases had no gene match. Sequencing used PBMCs, mostly from graft donor cells, obtained 360 days after TCRalphabeta/CD19-depleted stem cell transplant. The clonotype comes from a boy younger than two who had a stem cell transplant for acute myeloid leukemia, so the T cells may come from the graft donor. The chain combines TRBV10-3 with TRBJ1-2; 7 bases fit TRBD1. The CDR3: CAIKKTGSDLGGYTF. In DNA, the CDR3 is TGTGCCATCAAGAAGACAGGGTCCGATCTTGGGGGCTACACCTTC.